The T cell receptor (beta chain) described here comes from a study of technical replicates of blood from a few donors. TCRdb's copy holds only in-frame clones and misses some; the assay was immunoSEQ multiplex PCR. Of about 74,000 clones listed, more than 90% are singletons. The sequence derives from a human donor in good health. Sample: T cells isolated from PBMCs.

CDR3 protein: CARSLYPRDTLNTEAFF. CDR3 nucleotides: TGTGCCAGAAGCTTATACCCCCGGGACACCTTGAACACTGAAGCTTTCTTT. This chain uses TRBV7-5 with TRBJ1-1; the listed D gene, TRBD1, was not tested against the DNA. TRBV7-5 is reported as a pseudogene. There are 17 residues in the CDR3.